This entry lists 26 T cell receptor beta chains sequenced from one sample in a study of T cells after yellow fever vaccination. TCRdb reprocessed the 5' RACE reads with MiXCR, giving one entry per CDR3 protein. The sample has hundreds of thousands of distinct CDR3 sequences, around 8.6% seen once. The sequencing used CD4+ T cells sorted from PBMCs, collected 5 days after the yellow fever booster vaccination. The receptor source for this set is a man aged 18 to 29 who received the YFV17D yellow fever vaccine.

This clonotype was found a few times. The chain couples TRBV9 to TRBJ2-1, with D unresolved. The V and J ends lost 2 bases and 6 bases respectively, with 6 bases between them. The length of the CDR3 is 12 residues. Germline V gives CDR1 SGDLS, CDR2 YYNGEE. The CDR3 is CASSVSLNEQFF. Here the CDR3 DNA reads TGTGCCAGCAGCGTTTCACTCAATGAGCAGTTCTTC.

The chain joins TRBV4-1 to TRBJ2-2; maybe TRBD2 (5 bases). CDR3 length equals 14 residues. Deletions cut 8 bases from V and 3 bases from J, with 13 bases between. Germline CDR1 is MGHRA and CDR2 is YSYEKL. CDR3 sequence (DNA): TGCGCCAGCCGGAAGAGCGGCGACACCGGGGAGCTGTTTTTT. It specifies CASRKSGDTGELFF.

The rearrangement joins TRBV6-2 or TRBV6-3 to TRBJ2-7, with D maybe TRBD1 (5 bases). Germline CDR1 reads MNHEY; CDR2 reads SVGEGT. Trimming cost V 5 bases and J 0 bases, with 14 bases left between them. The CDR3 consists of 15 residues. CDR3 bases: TGTGCCAGCAGTCGGAACAGGTTTGTCTCCTACGAGCAGTACTTC. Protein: CASSRNRFVSYEQYF.

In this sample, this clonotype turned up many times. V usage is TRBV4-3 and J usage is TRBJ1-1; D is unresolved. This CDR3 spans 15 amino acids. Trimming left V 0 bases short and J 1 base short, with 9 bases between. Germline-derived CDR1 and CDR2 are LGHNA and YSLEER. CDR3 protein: CASSQDLGENTEAFF. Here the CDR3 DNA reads TGCGCCAGCAGCCAAGATCTCGGCGAGAACACTGAAGCTTTCTTT.

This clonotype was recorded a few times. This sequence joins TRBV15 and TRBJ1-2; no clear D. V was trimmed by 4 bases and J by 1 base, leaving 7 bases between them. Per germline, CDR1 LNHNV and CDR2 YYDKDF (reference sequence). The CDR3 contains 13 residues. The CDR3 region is CATSTGFNYGYTF. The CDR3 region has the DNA TGTGCCACCAGCACGGGTTTTAACTATGGCTACACCTTC.

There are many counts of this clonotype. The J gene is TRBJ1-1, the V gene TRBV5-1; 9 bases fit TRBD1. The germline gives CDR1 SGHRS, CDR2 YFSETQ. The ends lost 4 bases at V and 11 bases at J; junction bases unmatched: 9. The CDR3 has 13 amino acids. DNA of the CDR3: TGCGCCAGCAGCCGCACCGGGACAGGGAGCGCTTTCTTT. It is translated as CASSRTGTGSAFF.

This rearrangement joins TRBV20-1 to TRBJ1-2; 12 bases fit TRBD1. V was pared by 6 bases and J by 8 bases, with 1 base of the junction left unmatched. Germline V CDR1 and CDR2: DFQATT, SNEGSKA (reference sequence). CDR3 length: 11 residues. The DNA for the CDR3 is TGCAGTGCGGGACAGGGGGCAGGCTACACCTTC. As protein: CSAGQGAGYTF.

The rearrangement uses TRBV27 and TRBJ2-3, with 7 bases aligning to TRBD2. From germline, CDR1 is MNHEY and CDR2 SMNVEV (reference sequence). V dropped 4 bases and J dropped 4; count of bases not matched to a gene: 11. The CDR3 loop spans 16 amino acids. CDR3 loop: CASSWLTGGGADTQYF. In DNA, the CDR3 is TGTGCCAGCAGTTGGCTCACCGGGGGAGGGGCAGATACGCAGTATTTT.

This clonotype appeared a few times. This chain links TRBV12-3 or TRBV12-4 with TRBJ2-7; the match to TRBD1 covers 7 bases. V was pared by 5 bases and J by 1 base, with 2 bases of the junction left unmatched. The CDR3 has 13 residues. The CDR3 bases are TGTGCCAGCAGTATACAGGGGTCCTACGAGCAGTACGTC. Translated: CASSIQGSYEQYV.

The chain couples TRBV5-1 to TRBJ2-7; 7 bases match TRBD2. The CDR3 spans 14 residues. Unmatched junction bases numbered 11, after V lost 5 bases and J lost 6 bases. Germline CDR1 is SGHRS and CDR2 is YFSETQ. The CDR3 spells CASSGGAGEFEQYF. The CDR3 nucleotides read TGCGCCAGCAGTGGAGGTGCGGGGGAATTCGAGCAGTACTTC.

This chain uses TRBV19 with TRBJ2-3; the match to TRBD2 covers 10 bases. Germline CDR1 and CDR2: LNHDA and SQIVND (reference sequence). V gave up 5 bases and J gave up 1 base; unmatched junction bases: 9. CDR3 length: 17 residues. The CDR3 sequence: CASSVGTSGAGTDTQYF. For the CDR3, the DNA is TGTGCCAGTAGTGTCGGTACTAGCGGGGCTGGCACAGATACGCAGTATTTT.

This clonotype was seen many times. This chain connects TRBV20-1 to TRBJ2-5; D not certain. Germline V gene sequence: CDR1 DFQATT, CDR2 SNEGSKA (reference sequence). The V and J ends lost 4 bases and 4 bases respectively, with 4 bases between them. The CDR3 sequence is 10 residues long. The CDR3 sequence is CSANRETQYF. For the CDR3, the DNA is TGCAGTGCTAATAGAGAGACCCAGTACTTC.

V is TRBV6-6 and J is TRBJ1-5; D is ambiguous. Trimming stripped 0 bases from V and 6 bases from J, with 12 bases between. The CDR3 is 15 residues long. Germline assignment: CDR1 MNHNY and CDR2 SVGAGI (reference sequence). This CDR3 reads CASSYSKGVGQPQHF. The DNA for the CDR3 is TGTGCCAGCAGTTACTCCAAGGGAGTGGGTCAGCCCCAGCATTTT.

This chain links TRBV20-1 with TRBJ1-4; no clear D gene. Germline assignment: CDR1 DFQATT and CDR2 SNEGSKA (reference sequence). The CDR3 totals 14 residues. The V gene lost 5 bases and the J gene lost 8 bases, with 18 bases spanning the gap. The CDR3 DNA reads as TGCAGTGCTGGGGAACCCTTAGGTGGGGAAAAACTGTTTTTT. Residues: CSAGEPLGGEKLFF.

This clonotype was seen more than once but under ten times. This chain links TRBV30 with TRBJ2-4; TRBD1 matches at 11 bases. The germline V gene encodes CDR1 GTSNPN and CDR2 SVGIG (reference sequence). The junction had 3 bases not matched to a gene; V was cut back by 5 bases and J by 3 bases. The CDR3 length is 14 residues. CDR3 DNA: TGTGCCTGGGGACAGGGGGCTGTCAAAAACATTCAGTACTTC. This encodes CAWGQGAVKNIQYF.

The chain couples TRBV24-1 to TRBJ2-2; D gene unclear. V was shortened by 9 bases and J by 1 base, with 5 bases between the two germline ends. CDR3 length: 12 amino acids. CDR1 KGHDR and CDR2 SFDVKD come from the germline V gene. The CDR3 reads CATGENTGELFF. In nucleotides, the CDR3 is TGTGCCACCGGGGAGAACACCGGGGAGCTGTTTTTT.

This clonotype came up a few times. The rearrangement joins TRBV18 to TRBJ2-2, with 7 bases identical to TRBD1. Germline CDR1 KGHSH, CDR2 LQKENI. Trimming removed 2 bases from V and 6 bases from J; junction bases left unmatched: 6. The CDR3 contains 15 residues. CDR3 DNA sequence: TGTGCCAGCTCACCAGACAGGGTAATTGCCGGGGAGCTGTTTTTT. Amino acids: CASSPDRVIAGELFF.

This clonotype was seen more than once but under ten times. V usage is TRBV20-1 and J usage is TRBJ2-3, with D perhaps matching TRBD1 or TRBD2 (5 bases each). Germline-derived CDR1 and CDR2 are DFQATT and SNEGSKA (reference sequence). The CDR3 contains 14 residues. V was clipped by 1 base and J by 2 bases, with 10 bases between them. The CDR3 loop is CSARGEGPTDTQYF. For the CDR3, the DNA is TGCAGTGCTAGAGGTGAGGGACCCACAGATACGCAGTATTTT.

The CDR3 region is CASSLQTGAEAFF. CDR3 bases: TGTGCCAGCAGCCTACAAACAGGGGCTGAAGCTTTCTTT. The genes are TRBV7-9 and TRBJ1-1, with TRBD1 identical over 7 bases. The germline V gene has CDR1 SEHNR and CDR2 FQNEAQ (reference sequence). The CDR3 is made up of 13 amino acids. V lost 5 bases to trimming and J lost 6 bases; unmatched junction nucleotides: 6.

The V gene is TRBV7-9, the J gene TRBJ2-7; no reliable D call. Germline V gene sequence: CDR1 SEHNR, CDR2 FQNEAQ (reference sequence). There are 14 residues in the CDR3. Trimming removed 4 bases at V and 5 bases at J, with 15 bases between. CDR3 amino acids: CASSYRFNTDEQYF. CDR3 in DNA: TGTGCCAGCAGCTACAGATTTAACACCGACGAGCAGTACTTC.

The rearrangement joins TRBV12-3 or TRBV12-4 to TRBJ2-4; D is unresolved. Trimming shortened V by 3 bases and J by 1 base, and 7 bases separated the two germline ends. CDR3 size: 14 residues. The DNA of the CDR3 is TGTGCCAGCAGTTTTGGACGTGCCAAAAACATTCAGTACTTC. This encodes CASSFGRAKNIQYF.

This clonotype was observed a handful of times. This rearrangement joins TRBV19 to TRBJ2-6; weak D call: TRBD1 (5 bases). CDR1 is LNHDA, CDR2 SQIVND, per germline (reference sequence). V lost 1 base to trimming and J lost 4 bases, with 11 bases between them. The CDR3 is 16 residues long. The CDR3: CASSIGAGLGANVLTF. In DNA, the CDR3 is TGTGCCAGTAGTATAGGTGCAGGGCTAGGGGCCAACGTCCTGACTTTC.

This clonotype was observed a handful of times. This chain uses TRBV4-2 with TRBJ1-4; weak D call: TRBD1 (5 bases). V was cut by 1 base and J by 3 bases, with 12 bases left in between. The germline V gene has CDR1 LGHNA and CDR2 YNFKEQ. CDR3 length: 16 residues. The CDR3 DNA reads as TGTGCCAGCAGCCAAGTATTCGACAGCGCTAATGAAAAACTGTTTTTT. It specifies CASSQVFDSANEKLFF.

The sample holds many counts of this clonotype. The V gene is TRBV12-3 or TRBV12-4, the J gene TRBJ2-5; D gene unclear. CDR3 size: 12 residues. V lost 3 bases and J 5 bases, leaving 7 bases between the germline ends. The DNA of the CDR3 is TGTGCCAGCAGTTTGGTGGCGGAGACCCAGTACTTC. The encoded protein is CASSLVAETQYF.

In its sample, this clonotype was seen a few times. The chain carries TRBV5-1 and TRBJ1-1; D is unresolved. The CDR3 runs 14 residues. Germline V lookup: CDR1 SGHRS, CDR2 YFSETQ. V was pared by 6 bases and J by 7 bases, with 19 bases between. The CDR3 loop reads CASTPGPAEGEAFF. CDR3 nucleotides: TGCGCCAGCACCCCCGGGCCGGCGGAAGGTGAAGCTTTCTTT.

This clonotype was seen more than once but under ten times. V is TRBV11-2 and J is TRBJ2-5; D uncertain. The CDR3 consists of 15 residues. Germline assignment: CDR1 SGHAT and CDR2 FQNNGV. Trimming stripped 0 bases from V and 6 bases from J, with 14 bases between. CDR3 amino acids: CASSLDLVVGKTQYF. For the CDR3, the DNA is TGTGCCAGCAGCTTAGATTTGGTAGTAGGGAAGACCCAGTACTTC. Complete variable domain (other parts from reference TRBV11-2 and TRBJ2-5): EAGVAQSPRYKIIEKRQSVAFWCNPISGHATLYWYQQILGQGPKLLIQFQNNGVVDDSQLPKDRFSAERLKGVDSTLKIQPAKLEDSAVYLCASSLDLVVGKTQYFGPGTRLLVL.